These T cell receptor beta chains were read from a single sample in a study of CD8 T cells in Susac syndrome. Via MiXCR, TCRdb re-called the immunoSEQ multiplex PCR reads, giving one row per CDR3 protein. The sample holds about 300,000 distinct CDR3 sequences, around nine tenths seen once. The sample taken for sequencing was CD8+ T cells from PBMCs. These receptors originate from a human donor with multiple sclerosis. Both conserved end residues are part of each CDR3. D genes are given only for firm matches. Expanded clones are given a class, and other clones once, few, many or no size at all.

clone size	V gene	J gene	D gene	CDR3 DNA	CDR3 protein
-	TRBV19	TRBJ2-1	-	TGTGCCACGCAGTTGGACGGGGCCGACAATGAGCAGTTCTTC	CATQLDGADNEQFF
once	TRBV6-1	TRBJ2-7	-	TGTGCCAGCAGTGAGGAGGTTGGGGCGGGCTCCTACGAGCAGTACTTC	CASSEEVGAGSYEQYF
-	TRBV7-9	TRBJ2-5	-	TGTGCCAGCAGCTTAGGAGGAGAGGGCTTTCACCAAGAGACCCAGTACTTC	CASSLGGEGFHQETQYF
-	TRBV24-1	TRBJ2-1	-	TGTGCCACCAGTGATTTTCGGCTAGCTATGTTCTTC	CATSDFRLAMFF
-	TRBV7-9	TRBJ2-1	TRBD2	TGTGCCAGCAGCTTAGGCGGCGCTAGCGGGTCAATGATGCAGTTCTTC	CASSLGGASGSMMQFF
-	TRBV20-1	TRBJ1-1	-	TGCACCGCGGGGTACAGGGAAGGTACTGAAGCTTTCTTT	CTAGYREGTEAFF
-	TRBV9	TRBJ1-1	-	TGTGCCAGCAGCCCAGGACCACGGGATGAAGCTTTCTTT	CASSPGPRDEAFF
-	TRBV4-2	TRBJ2-1	TRBD2	TGTGCCAGCAGCCATGGCCCTAGCGGGGGGAATGAGCAGTTCTTC	CASSHGPSGGNEQFF
-	TRBV4-2	TRBJ2-7	TRBD2	TGTGCCAGCAGCCAAGATAGACTAGCGGGGAGTGAGCAGTACTTC	CASSQDRLAGSEQYF
-	TRBV16	TRBJ2-7	-	TGTGCCAGCTCGAGGGTTCCCTACGAGCAGTACTTC	CASSRVPYEQYF
once	TRBV7-2	TRBJ2-1	-	TGTGCCAGCAGAGATTTCGGCTACAATGAGCAGTTCTTC	CASRDFGYNEQFF
few	TRBV27	TRBJ2-7	TRBD2	TGTGCCAGCAGTTTCGGGCTAGCGGGACACTACGAGCAGTACTTC	CASSFGLAGHYEQYF
-	TRBV20-1	TRBJ2-7	TRBD1	TGCAGTGCTGAGGACACAGGGGACTCCTACGAGCAGTACTTC	CSAEDTGDSYEQYF
few	TRBV4-3	TRBJ2-7	-	TGCGCCAGCAGCCAAGATCGAGGAGGCAGGGGCGAGCAGTACTTC	CASSQDRGGRGEQYF
-	TRBV7-3	TRBJ2-7	-	TGTGCCAGCAGCTTTACGAGCTCCTACGAGCAGTACTTC	CASSFTSSYEQYF
few	TRBV4-3	TRBJ2-3	TRBD2	TGCGCCAGCAGCCAAGATTTCGCGGGGGGGCCAGATACGCAGTATTTT	CASSQDFAGGPDTQYF
few	TRBV3-1	TRBJ2-7	-	TGTGCCAGCAGCCACGGGGACTCCTACGAGCAGTACTTC	CASSHGDSYEQYF
-	TRBV18	TRBJ2-1	TRBD2	TGTGCCAGCTCACCATCGACTAGCGGGAGGGATCAGTTCTTC	CASSPSTSGRDQFF
once	TRBV5-1	TRBJ2-2	-	TGCGCCAGCGGAAGGAGCGGGGAGCTGTTTTTT	CASGRSGELFF
-	TRBV7-8	TRBJ2-3	-	TGTGCCAGCAGCCCGCACTGGGAAGGGTCGGAAAGTAGCACAGATACGCAGTATTTT	CASSPHWEGSESSTDTQYF
-	TRBV6-1	TRBJ2-4	-	TGTGCCAGCCGAGGAGGGCTAGCCAAAAACATTCAGTACTTC	CASRGGLAKNIQYF
-	TRBV12-3/TRBV12-4	TRBJ1-2	-	TGTGCCAGCAGTTTTGTACCGACAGGCTATGGCTACACCTTC	CASSFVPTGYGYTF
-	TRBV7-8	TRBJ2-1	TRBD2	TGTGCCAGCAGCACCCTAGCGGGGGCCAATGAGCAGTTCTTC	CASSTLAGANEQFF
-	TRBV30	TRBJ2-3	-	TGTGCCTGGAGTTCCGGGACACGCAGCACAGATACGCAGTATTTT	CAWSSGTRSTDTQYF
-	TRBV13	TRBJ2-3	TRBD2	TGTGCCAGCAGCCCCGAGACTAGCGGGGCCACAGATACGCAGTATTTT	CASSPETSGATDTQYF
-	TRBV7-6	TRBJ1-4	-	TGTGCCAGCAGCTTAGTTAGAGGACACCGAGGGAATGAAAAACTGTTTTTT	CASSLVRGHRGNEKLFF
-	TRBV29-1	TRBJ2-1	-	TGCAGCGTTGACGGGAGTAGCTCCTACAATGAGCAGTTCTTC	CSVDGSSSYNEQFF
-	TRBV27	TRBJ2-1	-	TGTGCCAGCAGTTTCGTGGATTCCAATGAGCAGTTCTTC	CASSFVDSNEQFF
-	TRBV6-6	TRBJ1-2	TRBD1	TGTGCCAGCATCCGGACAGGCTCTAACTATGGCTACACCTTC	CASIRTGSNYGYTF
-	TRBV4-3	TRBJ2-7	-	TGCGCCAGCAGCCAAGAAGCACCGGGGGCGTCCGAGCAGTACTTC	CASSQEAPGASEQYF
-	TRBV6-6	TRBJ2-7	-	TGTGCCGCTCGTACAGGGAGCTACGAGCAGTACTTC	CAARTGSYEQYF
-	TRBV5-1	TRBJ2-6	-	TGCGCCAGCAGCTTGCAGGGTAGCTCAATCTCTGGGGCCAACGTCCTGACTTTC	CASSLQGSSISGANVLTF
few	TRBV14	TRBJ1-1	-	TGTGCCAGCAGCCAAGCTGCGACATTTGCCACTGAAGCTTTCTTT	CASSQAATFATEAFF
-	TRBV6-5	TRBJ2-4	-	TGTGCCAGCAGAGGATTGGACGTGGACATTCAGTACTTC	CASRGLDVDIQYF
-	TRBV20-1	TRBJ2-1	TRBD1	TGCAGTGCTTCGGGACAGCCTTCCTACAATGAGCAGTTCTTC	CSASGQPSYNEQFF
-	TRBV20-1	TRBJ2-1	-	TGCAGTGCTAGGGCGGCCGGCGGCCATGAGCAGTTCTTC	CSARAAGGHEQFF
-	TRBV19	TRBJ1-5	-	TGTGCCAGTAGTAATTGGCCGAGGACCAAAAGGAATCAGCCCCAGCATTTT	CASSNWPRTKRNQPQHF
-	TRBV15	TRBJ2-3	TRBD2	TGTGCCACCAGCAGAGATACGGGGGGGCGGACAGATACGCAGTATTTT	CATSRDTGGRTDTQYF
-	TRBV10-3	TRBJ2-2	-	TGTGCCATCAGTCAGAAGGAGGGGGGGAACACCGGGGAGCTGTTTTTT	CAISQKEGGNTGELFF
-	TRBV28	TRBJ1-5	-	TGTGCCAGCAGGGGACATCCCAGTCCTTATAGCAATCAGCCCCAGCATTTT	CASRGHPSPYSNQPQHF
-	TRBV27	TRBJ2-1	-	TGTGCCAGCAGTTTATACCGGAGCAATGAGCAGTTCTTC	CASSLYRSNEQFF